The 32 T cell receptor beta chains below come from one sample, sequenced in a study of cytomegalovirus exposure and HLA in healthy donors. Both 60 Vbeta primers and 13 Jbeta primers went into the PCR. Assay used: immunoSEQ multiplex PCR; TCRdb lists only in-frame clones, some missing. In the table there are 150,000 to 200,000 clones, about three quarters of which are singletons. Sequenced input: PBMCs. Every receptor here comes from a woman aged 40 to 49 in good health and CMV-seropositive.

CDR3 nucleotides: TGTGCCAGCAGCTTGACCGGACTAGCGGCCTCCTACGAGCAGTACTTC. Its protein is CASSLTGLAASYEQYF. The chain carries TRBV7-2 and TRBJ2-7; TRBD2 aligns across 10 bases. The CDR3 covers 16 residues. Unmatched junction bases numbered 5, after V lost 3 bases and J lost 0 bases. Germline V CDR1 and CDR2: SGHTA, FQGNSA.

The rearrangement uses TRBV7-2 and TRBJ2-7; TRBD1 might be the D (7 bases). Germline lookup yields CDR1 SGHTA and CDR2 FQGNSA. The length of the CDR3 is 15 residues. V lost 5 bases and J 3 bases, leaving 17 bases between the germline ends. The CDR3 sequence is CASSLGGQWFYEQYF. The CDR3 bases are TGTGCCAGCAGCCTCGGGGGACAGTGGTTCTACGAGCAGTACTTC.

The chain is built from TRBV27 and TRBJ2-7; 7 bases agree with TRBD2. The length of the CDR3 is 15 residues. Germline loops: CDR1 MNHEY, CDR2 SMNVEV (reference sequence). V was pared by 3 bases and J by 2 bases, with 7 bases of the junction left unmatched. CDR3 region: CASSLSLGGAYEQYF. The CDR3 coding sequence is TGTGCCAGCAGTTTGAGTCTGGGGGGGGCCTACGAGCAGTACTTC.

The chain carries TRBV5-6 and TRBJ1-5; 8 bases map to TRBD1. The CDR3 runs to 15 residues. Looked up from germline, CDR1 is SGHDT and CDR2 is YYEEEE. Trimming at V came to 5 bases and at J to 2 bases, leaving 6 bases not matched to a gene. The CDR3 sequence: CASRSQGARNQPQHF. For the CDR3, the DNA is TGTGCCAGCAGGTCCCAGGGGGCGCGCAATCAGCCCCAGCATTTT.

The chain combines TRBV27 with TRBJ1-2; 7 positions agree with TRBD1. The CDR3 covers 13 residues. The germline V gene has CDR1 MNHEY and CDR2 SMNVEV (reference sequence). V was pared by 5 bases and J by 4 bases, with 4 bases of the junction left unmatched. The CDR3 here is CASSPGTVYGYTF. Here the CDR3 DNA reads TGTGCCAGCAGTCCCGGGACAGTCTATGGCTACACCTTC.

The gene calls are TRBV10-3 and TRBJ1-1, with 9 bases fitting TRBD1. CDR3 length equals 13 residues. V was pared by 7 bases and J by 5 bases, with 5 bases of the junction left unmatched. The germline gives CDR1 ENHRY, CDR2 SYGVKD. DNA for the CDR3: TGTGCCATCAAAGGACAGGGGTTAACTGAAGCTTTCTTT. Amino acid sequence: CAIKGQGLTEAFF.

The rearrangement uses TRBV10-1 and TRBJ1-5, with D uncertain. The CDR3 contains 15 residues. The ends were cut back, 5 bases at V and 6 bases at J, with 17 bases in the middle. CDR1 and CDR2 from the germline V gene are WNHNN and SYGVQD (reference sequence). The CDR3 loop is CASSHSDTSGQPQHF. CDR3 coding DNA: TGCGCCAGCAGTCATTCTGATACAAGCGGTCAGCCCCAGCATTTT.

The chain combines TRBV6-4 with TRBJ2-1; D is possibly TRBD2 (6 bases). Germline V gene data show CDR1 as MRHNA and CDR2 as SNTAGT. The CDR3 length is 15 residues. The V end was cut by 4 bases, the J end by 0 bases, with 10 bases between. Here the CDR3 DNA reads TGTGCCAGCAGTGCTCAGACTAGCTCCTACAATGAGCAGTTCTTC. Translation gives CASSAQTSSYNEQFF.

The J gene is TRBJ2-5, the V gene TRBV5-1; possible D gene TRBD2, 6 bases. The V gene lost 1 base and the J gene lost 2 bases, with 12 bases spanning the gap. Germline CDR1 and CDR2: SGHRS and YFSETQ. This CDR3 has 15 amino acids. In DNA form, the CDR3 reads TGCGCCAGCAGCTTGTGGGAGCTAGCGCAAGAGACCCAGTACTTC. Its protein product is CASSLWELAQETQYF.

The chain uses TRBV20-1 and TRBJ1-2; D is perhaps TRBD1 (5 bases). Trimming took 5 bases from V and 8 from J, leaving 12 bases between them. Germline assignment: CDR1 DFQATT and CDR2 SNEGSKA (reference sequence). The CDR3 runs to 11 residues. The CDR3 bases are TGCAGTGCTGGACAAGGTAACGGCTACACCTTC. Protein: CSAGQGNGYTF.

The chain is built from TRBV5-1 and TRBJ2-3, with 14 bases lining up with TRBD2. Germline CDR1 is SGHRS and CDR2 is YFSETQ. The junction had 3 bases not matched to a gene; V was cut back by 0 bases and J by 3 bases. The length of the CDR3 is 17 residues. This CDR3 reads CASSLAGTSGGTDTQYF. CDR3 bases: TGCGCCAGCAGCTTGGCCGGGACTAGCGGGGGTACAGATACGCAGTATTTT.

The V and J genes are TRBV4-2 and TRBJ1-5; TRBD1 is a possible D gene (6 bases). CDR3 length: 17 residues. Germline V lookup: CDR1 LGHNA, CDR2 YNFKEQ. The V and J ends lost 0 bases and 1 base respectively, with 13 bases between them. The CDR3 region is CASSQDTGLGSNQPQHF. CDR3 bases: TGTGCCAGCAGCCAAGATACAGGGTTGGGGAGCAATCAGCCCCAGCATTTT.

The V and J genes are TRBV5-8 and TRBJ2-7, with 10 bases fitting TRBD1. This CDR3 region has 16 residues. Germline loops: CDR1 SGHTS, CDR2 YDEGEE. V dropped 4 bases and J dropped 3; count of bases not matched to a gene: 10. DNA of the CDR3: TGTGCCAGCAGCGTTGTTGGGACAGGGGTTTTCTACGAGCAGTACTTC. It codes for CASSVVGTGVFYEQYF.

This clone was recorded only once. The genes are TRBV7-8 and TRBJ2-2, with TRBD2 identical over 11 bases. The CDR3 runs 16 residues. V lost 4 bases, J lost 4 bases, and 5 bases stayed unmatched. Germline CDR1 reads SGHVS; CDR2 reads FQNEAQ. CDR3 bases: TGTGCCAGCAGCTCCCGACTAGCGGGGAGCACCGGGGAGCTGTTTTTT. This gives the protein CASSSRLAGSTGELFF.

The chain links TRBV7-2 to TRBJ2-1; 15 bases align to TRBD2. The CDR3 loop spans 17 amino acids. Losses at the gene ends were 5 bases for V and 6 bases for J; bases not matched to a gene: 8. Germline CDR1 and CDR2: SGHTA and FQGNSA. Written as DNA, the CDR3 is TGTGCCAGCAGCCCGGGACTAGCGGGGGGAACTGGCAATGAGCAGTTCTTC. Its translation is CASSPGLAGGTGNEQFF.

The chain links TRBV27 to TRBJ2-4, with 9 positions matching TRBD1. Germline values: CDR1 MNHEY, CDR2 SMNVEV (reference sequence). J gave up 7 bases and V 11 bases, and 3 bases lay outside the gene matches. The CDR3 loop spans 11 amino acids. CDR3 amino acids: CAVGTGNIQYF. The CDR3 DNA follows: TGTGCCGTCGGGACAGGGAACATTCAGTACTTC.

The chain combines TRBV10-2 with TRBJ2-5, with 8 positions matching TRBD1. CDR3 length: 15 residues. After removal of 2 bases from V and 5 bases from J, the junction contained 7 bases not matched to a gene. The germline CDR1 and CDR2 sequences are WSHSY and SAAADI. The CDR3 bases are TGCGCCAGCAGTGAGCTCGACAGGGGTAAGGAGACCCAGTACTTC. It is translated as CASSELDRGKETQYF.

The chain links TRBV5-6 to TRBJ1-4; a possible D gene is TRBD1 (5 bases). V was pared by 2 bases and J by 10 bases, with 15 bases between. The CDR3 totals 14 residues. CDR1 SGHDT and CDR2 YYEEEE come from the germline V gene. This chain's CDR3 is CASSFGLGGGKLFF. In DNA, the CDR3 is TGTGCCAGCAGCTTCGGGCTCGGGGGAGGAAAACTGTTTTTT.

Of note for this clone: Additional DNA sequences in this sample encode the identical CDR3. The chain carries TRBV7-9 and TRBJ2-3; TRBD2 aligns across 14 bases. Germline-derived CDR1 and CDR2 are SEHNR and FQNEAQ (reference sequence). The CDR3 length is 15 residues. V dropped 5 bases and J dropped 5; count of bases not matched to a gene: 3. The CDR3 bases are TGTGCCAGCAGCCCCGGACTAGCGGGAGGAGATACGCAGTATTTT. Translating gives CASSPGLAGGDTQYF.

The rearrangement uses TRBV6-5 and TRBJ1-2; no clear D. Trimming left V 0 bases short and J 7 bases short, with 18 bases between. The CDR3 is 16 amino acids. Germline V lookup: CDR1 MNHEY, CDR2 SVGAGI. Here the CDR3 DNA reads TGTGCCAGCAGTTACTCGGTTCAGGAAGGACGGGGTGGCTACACCTTC. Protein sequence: CASSYSVQEGRGGYTF.

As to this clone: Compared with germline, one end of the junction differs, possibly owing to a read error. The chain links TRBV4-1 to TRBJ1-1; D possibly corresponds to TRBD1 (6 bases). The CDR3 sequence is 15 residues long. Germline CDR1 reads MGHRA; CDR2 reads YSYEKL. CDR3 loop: CANSQVYREGTEAFF. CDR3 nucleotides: TGCGCCAACAGCCAAGTCTACAGGGAGGGCACTGAAGCTTTCTTT.

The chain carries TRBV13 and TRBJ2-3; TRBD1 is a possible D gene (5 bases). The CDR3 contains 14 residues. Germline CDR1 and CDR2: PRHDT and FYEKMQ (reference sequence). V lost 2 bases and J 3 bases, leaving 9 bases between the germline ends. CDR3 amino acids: CASSLQGGTDTQYF. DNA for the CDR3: TGTGCCAGCAGCTTACAGGGTGGTACAGATACGCAGTATTTT.

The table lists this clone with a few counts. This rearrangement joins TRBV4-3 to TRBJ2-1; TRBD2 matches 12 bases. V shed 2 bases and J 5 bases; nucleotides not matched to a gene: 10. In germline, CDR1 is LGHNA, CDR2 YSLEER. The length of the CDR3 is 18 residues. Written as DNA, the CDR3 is TGCGCCAGCAGCCAATCTCCCCCCGGGACTAGCGGGCACAATGAGCAGTTCTTC. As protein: CASSQSPPGTSGHNEQFF.

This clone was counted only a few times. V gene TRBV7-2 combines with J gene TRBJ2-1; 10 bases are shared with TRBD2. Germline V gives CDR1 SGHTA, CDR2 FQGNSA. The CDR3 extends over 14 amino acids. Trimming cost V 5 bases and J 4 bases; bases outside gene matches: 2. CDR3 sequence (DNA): TGTGCCAGCAGCCCGGGACTAGCGTACAATGAGCAGTTCTTC. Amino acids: CASSPGLAYNEQFF. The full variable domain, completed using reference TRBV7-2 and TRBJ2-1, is GAGVSQSPSNKVTEKGKDVELRCDPISGHTALYWYRQSLGQGLEFLIYFQGNSAPDKSGLPSDRFSAERTGGSVSTLTIQRTQQEDSAVYLCASSPGLAYNEQFFGPGTRLTVL.

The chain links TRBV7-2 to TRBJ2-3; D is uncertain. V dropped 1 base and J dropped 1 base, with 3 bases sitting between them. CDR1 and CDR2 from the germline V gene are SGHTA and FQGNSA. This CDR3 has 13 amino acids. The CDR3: CASSLVGTDTQYF. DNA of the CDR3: TGTGCCAGCAGCTTAGTCGGCACAGATACGCAGTATTTT.

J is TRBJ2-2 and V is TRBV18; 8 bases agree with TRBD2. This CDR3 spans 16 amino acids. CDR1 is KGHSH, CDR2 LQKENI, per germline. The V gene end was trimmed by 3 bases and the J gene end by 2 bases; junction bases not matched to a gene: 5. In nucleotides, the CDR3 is TGTGCCAGCTCACCGTTGGCGGGAGGAAACACCGGGGAGCTGTTTTTT. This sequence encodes CASSPLAGGNTGELFF.

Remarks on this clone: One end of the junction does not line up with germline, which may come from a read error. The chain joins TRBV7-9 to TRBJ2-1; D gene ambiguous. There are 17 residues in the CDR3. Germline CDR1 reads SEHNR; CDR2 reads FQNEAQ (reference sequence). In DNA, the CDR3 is TGTTCCAGCAGCTACCTCTTTTCTCCGAGCTCCTACAATGAGCAGTTCTTC. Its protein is CSSSYLFSPSSYNEQFF. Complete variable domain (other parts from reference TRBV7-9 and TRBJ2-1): DTGVSQNPRHKITKRGQNVTFRCDPISEHNRLYWYRQTLGQGPEFLTYFQNEAQLEKSRLLSDRFSAERPKGSFSTLEIQRTEQGDSAMYLCSSSYLFSPSSYNEQFFGPGTRLTVL.

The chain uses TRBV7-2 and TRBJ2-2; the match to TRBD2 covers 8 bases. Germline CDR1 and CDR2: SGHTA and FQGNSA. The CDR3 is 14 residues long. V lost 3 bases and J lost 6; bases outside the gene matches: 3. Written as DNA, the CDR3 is TGTGCCAGCAGCTTGGCGGGGGGTGCCGGGGAGCTGTTTTTT. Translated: CASSLAGGAGELFF. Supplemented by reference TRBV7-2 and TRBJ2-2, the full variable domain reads GAGVSQSPSNKVTEKGKDVELRCDPISGHTALYWYRQSLGQGLEFLIYFQGNSAPDKSGLPSDRFSAERTGGSVSTLTIQRTQQEDSAVYLCASSLAGGAGELFFGEGSRLTVL.

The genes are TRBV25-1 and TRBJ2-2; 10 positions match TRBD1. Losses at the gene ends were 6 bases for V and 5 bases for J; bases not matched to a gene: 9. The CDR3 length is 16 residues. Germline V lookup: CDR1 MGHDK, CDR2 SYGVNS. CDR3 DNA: TGTGCCAGCAGAACCCCCGGGACAGGGGTTACCGGGGAGCTGTTTTTT. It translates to CASRTPGTGVTGELFF.

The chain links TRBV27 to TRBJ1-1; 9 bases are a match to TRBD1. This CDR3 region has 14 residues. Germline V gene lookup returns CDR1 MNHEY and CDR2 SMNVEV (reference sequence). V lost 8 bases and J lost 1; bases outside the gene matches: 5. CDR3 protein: CASGNRGRNTEAFF. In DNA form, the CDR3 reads TGTGCCAGCGGAAACAGGGGGCGGAACACTGAAGCTTTCTTT.

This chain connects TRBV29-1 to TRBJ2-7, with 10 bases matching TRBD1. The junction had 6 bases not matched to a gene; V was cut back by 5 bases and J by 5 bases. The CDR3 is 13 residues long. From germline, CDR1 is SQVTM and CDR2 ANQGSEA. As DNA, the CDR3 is TGCAGCGTTACGACAGGGGGCTTGGACGAGCAGTACTTC. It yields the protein CSVTTGGLDEQYF.

The CDR3 protein is CASSLGDRVYGYTF. The DNA for the CDR3 is TGTGCCAGCAGCTTGGGCGACAGAGTCTATGGCTACACCTTC. The V gene is TRBV5-4, the J gene TRBJ1-2; D may be TRBD1 (5 bases). Germline CDR1 is SGHNT and CDR2 is YYREEE (reference sequence). This CDR3 has 14 amino acids. V dropped 0 bases and J dropped 4 bases, with 10 bases sitting between them.